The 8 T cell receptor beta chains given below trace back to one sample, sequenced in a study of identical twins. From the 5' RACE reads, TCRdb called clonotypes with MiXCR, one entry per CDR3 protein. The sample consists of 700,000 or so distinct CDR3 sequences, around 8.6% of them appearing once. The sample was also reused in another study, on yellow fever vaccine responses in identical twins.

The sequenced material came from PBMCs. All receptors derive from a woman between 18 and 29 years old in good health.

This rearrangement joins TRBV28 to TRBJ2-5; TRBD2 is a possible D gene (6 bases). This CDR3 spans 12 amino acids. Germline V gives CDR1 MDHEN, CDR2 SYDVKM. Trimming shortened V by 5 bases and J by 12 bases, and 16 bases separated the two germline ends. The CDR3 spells CASSTRDGRKYF. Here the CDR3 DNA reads TGTGCCAGCAGTACCCGGGACGGGAGAAAGTACTTC.

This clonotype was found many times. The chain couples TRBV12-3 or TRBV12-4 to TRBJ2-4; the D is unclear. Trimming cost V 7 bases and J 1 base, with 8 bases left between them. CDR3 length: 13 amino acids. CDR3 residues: CASTPAAKNIQYF. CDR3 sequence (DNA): TGTGCCAGCACCCCCGCTGCCAAAAACATTCAGTACTTC.

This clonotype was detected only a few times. The CDR3 loop is CASSQVSVLTVRDLFGYTF. For the CDR3, the DNA is TGTGCCAGCAGCCAAGTTAGTGTTTTGACGGTCAGGGATCTGTTTGGCTACACCTTC. This chain connects TRBV3-1 to TRBJ1-2, with a tentative D call TRBD1 (5 bases). Looked up from germline, CDR1 is LGHDT and CDR2 is YNNKEL (reference sequence). The V end was cut by 1 base, the J end by 7 bases, with 28 bases between. This CDR3 region has 19 residues.

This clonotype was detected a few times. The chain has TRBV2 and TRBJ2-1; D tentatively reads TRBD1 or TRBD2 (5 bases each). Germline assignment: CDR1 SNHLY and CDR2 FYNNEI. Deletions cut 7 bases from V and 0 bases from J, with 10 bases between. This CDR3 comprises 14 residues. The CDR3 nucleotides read TGTGCCAGCATGCCAGGGAGCTCCTACAATGAGCAGTTCTTC. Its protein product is CASMPGSSYNEQFF.

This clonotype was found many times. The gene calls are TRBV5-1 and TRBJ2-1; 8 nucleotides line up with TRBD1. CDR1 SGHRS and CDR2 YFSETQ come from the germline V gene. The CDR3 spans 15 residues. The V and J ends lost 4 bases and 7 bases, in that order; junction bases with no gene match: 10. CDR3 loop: CASSAGQGALNEQFF. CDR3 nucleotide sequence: TGCGCCAGCAGCGCCGGTCAGGGGGCGTTAAATGAGCAGTTCTTC.

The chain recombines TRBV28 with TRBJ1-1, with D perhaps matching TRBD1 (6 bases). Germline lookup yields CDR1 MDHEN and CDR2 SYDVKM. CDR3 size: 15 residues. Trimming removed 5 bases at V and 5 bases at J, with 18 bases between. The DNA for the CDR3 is TGTGCCAGCAGTACCCCCTGGACAGCTAAAACTGAAGCTTTCTTT. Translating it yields CASSTPWTAKTEAFF.

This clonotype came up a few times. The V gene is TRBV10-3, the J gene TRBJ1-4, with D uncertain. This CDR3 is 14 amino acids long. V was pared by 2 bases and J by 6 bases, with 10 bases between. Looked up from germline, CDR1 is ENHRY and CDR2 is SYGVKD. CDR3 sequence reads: CAISERRADEKLFF. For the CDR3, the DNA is TGTGCCATCAGTGAGAGGAGGGCTGATGAAAAACTGTTTTTT.

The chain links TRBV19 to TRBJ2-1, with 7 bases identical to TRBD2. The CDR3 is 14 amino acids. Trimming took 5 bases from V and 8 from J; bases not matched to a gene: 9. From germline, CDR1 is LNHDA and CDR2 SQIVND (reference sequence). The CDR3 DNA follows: TGTGCCAGTAGTCCCCAAAGACTAGCTGATGAGCAGTTCTTC. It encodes CASSPQRLADEQFF.